Listed below are T cell receptor beta chains from one sample, sequenced in a study of PD-1 blockade in classical Hodgkin lymphoma. Method: immunoSEQ multiplex PCR; TCRdb's copy keeps in-frame clones and lacks some. The table has 46,000 or so clones, approximately 91% seen once. The input for sequencing was peripheral blood mononuclear cells (PBMCs), taken at baseline. These TCRs come from a human donor with classical Hodgkin lymphoma. Each CDR3 is given with its conserved first and last residue. A D gene is named only where the DNA matches it firmly. Not every row has a clone size; where given, it reads once, few, many or a size class.

clone_size: NA; j_call: TRBJ1-5; v_call: TRBV5-8; d_call: TRBD1; cdr3_aa: CASSHRDRINQPQHF; cdr3_nt: TGTGCCAGCAGCCACCGGGACAGAATTAATCAGCCCCAGCATTTT
clone_size: NA; j_call: TRBJ1-2; v_call: TRBV5-5; d_call: TRBD1; cdr3_aa: CASSLGSGGQGIYGYTF; cdr3_nt: TGTGCCAGCAGCTTGGGCAGCGGGGGACAGGGGATCTATGGCTACACCTTC
clone_size: NA; j_call: TRBJ2-3; v_call: TRBV6-6; d_call: NA; cdr3_aa: CASTVGVPAITDTQYF; cdr3_nt: TGTGCCAGCACCGTCGGGGTCCCGGCCATCACAGATACGCAGTATTTT
clone_size: NA; j_call: TRBJ2-1; v_call: TRBV19; d_call: NA; cdr3_aa: CASSIDVLAEQFF; cdr3_nt: TGTGCCAGTAGTATAGATGTCCTAGCGGAGCAGTTCTTC
clone_size: NA; j_call: TRBJ2-1; v_call: TRBV10-3; d_call: NA; cdr3_aa: CAISEKSLNEQFF; cdr3_nt: TGTGCCATCAGTGAGAAATCCTTGAATGAGCAGTTCTTC
clone_size: NA; j_call: TRBJ1-1; v_call: TRBV18; d_call: TRBD1; cdr3_aa: CASSPRRGRTEAFF; cdr3_nt: TGTGCCAGCTCACCACGGAGGGGGCGCACTGAAGCTTTCTTT
clone_size: NA; j_call: TRBJ1-2; v_call: TRBV5-1; d_call: NA; cdr3_aa: CASSLVVSGALSLGYTF; cdr3_nt: TGCGCCAGCAGCTTGGTCGTCTCGGGCGCGCTCTCCCTGGGCTACACCTTC
clone_size: NA; j_call: TRBJ2-7; v_call: TRBV5-6; d_call: NA; cdr3_aa: CASSQDTTYEQYF; cdr3_nt: TGTGCCAGCAGCCAGGACACGACCTACGAGCAGTACTTC
clone_size: NA; j_call: TRBJ2-5; v_call: TRBV6-1; d_call: NA; cdr3_aa: CASSEESGNQETQYF; cdr3_nt: TGTGCCAGCAGTGAAGAGTCAGGGAACCAAGAGACCCAGTACTTC
clone_size: few; j_call: TRBJ2-1; v_call: TRBV6-4; d_call: NA; cdr3_aa: CASSLSSYNEQFF; cdr3_nt: TGTGCCAGCAGTTTGAGCTCCTACAATGAGCAGTTCTTC
clone_size: NA; j_call: TRBJ2-1; v_call: TRBV7-6; d_call: TRBD2; cdr3_aa: CASSGRTGLAGEKSYNEQFF; cdr3_nt: TGTGCCAGCAGCGGGCGGACAGGACTAGCGGGAGAAAAGTCCTACAATGAGCAGTTCTTC
clone_size: NA; j_call: TRBJ1-4; v_call: TRBV6-5; d_call: NA; cdr3_aa: CATGRDEKLFF; cdr3_nt: TGTGCCACCGGGAGGGATGAAAAACTGTTTTTT
clone_size: NA; j_call: TRBJ2-7; v_call: TRBV7-2; d_call: NA; cdr3_aa: CASSLGGITYEQYF; cdr3_nt: TGTGCCAGCAGCTTAGGCGGGATCACCTACGAGCAGTACTTC
clone_size: once; j_call: TRBJ2-5; v_call: TRBV5-6; d_call: NA; cdr3_aa: CASSLVGVQETQYF; cdr3_nt: TGTGCCAGCAGCTTGGTCGGGGTCCAAGAGACCCAGTACTTC
clone_size: NA; j_call: TRBJ2-1; v_call: TRBV7-3; d_call: NA; cdr3_aa: CASSSGFQSYNEQFF; cdr3_nt: TGTGCCAGCAGCTCAGGGTTTCAGTCCTACAATGAGCAGTTCTTC
clone_size: NA; j_call: TRBJ1-3; v_call: TRBV27; d_call: NA; cdr3_aa: CASRGGPHSGNTIYF; cdr3_nt: TGTGCCAGCAGGGGGGGACCGCACTCTGGAAACACCATATATTTT
clone_size: NA; j_call: TRBJ1-2; v_call: TRBV6-5; d_call: TRBD1; cdr3_aa: CASSTRQGGYGYTF; cdr3_nt: TGTGCCAGCAGTACCCGACAGGGAGGCTATGGCTACACCTTC
clone_size: NA; j_call: TRBJ2-7; v_call: TRBV10-3; d_call: NA; cdr3_aa: CAISELDRAYF; cdr3_nt: TGTGCCATCAGTGAGTTGGACAGAGCGTACTTC
clone_size: NA; j_call: TRBJ2-1; v_call: TRBV27; d_call: TRBD2; cdr3_aa: CASTPSGGADNEQFF; cdr3_nt: TGTGCCAGCACCCCCAGCGGGGGGGCGGACAATGAGCAGTTCTTC
clone_size: NA; j_call: TRBJ2-5; v_call: TRBV5-6; d_call: NA; cdr3_aa: CASSLIRTYQETQYF; cdr3_nt: TGTGCCAGCAGCTTGATTCGGACATACCAAGAGACCCAGTACTTC
clone_size: NA; j_call: TRBJ2-7; v_call: TRBV20-1; d_call: NA; cdr3_aa: CSARDVYEQYF; cdr3_nt: TGCAGTGCTAGAGACGTCTACGAGCAGTACTTC
clone_size: NA; j_call: TRBJ1-4; v_call: TRBV5-1; d_call: TRBD1; cdr3_aa: CASSASATGVEKLFF; cdr3_nt: TGCGCCAGCAGCGCAAGTGCGACAGGGGTGGAAAAACTGTTTTTT
clone_size: NA; j_call: TRBJ1-6; v_call: TRBV6-1; d_call: NA; cdr3_aa: CASSERSFYNSPLHF; cdr3_nt: TGTGCCAGCAGTGAACGCAGCTTCTATAATTCACCCCTCCACTTT
clone_size: NA; j_call: TRBJ2-1; v_call: TRBV29-1; d_call: NA; cdr3_aa: CSVYDFRDVGYNEQFF; cdr3_nt: TGCAGCGTCTATGATTTCCGGGACGTCGGCTACAATGAGCAGTTCTTC
clone_size: once; j_call: TRBJ2-3; v_call: TRBV10-3; d_call: TRBD1; cdr3_aa: CAISDRTGVYTDTQYF; cdr3_nt: TGTGCCATCAGTGATCGAACAGGGGTTTACACAGATACGCAGTATTTT
clone_size: NA; j_call: TRBJ1-1; v_call: TRBV15; d_call: NA; cdr3_aa: CATSGFLGGVDTEAFF; cdr3_nt: TGTGCCACCAGCGGATTCTTGGGGGGCGTCGACACTGAAGCTTTCTTT
clone_size: NA; j_call: TRBJ2-7; v_call: TRBV6-6; d_call: TRBD1; cdr3_aa: CASGQGYEQYF; cdr3_nt: TGTGCCAGCGGACAGGGGTACGAGCAGTACTTC
clone_size: NA; j_call: TRBJ2-1; v_call: TRBV7-9; d_call: TRBD1; cdr3_aa: CASSDRAFNNEQFF; cdr3_nt: TGTGCCAGCAGCGACAGGGCTTTTAACAATGAGCAGTTCTTC
clone_size: once; j_call: TRBJ1-3; v_call: TRBV7-8; d_call: TRBD1; cdr3_aa: CASSPDRVGNTIYF; cdr3_nt: TGTGCCAGCAGCCCCGACAGGGTTGGAAACACCATATATTTT
clone_size: once; j_call: TRBJ2-1; v_call: TRBV18; d_call: NA; cdr3_aa: CASSPPAKHYNEQFF; cdr3_nt: TGTGCCAGCTCACCACCCGCGAAACATTACAATGAGCAGTTCTTC
clone_size: NA; j_call: TRBJ2-3; v_call: TRBV9; d_call: TRBD2; cdr3_aa: CASSVKAGGPADTQYF; cdr3_nt: TGTGCCAGCAGCGTAAAAGCGGGGGGGCCAGCAGATACGCAGTATTTT
clone_size: NA; j_call: TRBJ2-7; v_call: TRBV27; d_call: NA; cdr3_aa: CASDKSGPPGYEQYF; cdr3_nt: TGTGCCAGTGACAAATCCGGGCCCCCCGGCTACGAGCAGTACTTC
clone_size: NA; j_call: TRBJ1-1; v_call: TRBV7-9; d_call: NA; cdr3_aa: CASSLADEAFF; cdr3_nt: TGTGCCAGCAGCTTAGCGGACGAAGCTTTCTTT
clone_size: once; j_call: TRBJ2-7; v_call: TRBV19; d_call: NA; cdr3_aa: CASLSNSYEQYF; cdr3_nt: TGTGCCAGTTTGTCGAACTCCTACGAGCAGTACTTC
clone_size: NA; j_call: TRBJ2-5; v_call: TRBV27; d_call: NA; cdr3_aa: CASSLSRGTGSQETQYF; cdr3_nt: TGTGCCAGCAGTTTATCCAGGGGAACGGGGTCCCAAGAGACCCAGTACTTC
clone_size: NA; j_call: TRBJ1-1; v_call: TRBV6-6; d_call: TRBD1; cdr3_aa: CASTTGQLNTEAFF; cdr3_nt: TGTGCCAGCACTACGGGACAGTTGAACACTGAAGCTTTCTTT
clone_size: few; j_call: TRBJ2-2; v_call: TRBV6-4; d_call: TRBD2; cdr3_aa: CASSDSAGGSTGELFF; cdr3_nt: TGTGCCAGCAGTGACTCGGCGGGGGGCTCCACCGGGGAGCTGTTTTTT
clone_size: NA; j_call: TRBJ2-1; v_call: TRBV4-1; d_call: TRBD2; cdr3_aa: CASSQEGGGFNNEQFF; cdr3_nt: TGCGCCAGCAGCCAAGAAGGCGGGGGGTTCAACAATGAGCAGTTCTTC
clone_size: NA; j_call: TRBJ1-2; v_call: TRBV1; d_call: NA; cdr3_aa: CTSSPPLGTEHYGYTF; cdr3_nt: TGCACCAGCAGCCCCCCTCTGGGTACGGAGCACTATGGCTACACCTTC
clone_size: NA; j_call: TRBJ2-7; v_call: TRBV5-6; d_call: NA; cdr3_aa: CASSSWTRSIYEQYF; cdr3_nt: TGTGCCAGCAGCTCGTGGACCAGATCTATCTACGAGCAGTACTTC
clone_size: NA; j_call: TRBJ2-3; v_call: TRBV5-1; d_call: NA; cdr3_aa: CASSLGILKSTDTQYF; cdr3_nt: TGCGCCAGCAGCTTGGGAATACTAAAGAGCACAGATACGCAGTATTTT
clone_size: NA; j_call: TRBJ2-2; v_call: TRBV10-2; d_call: NA; cdr3_aa: CASSGVGNTGELFF; cdr3_nt: TGCGCCAGCAGTGGGGTGGGAAACACCGGGGAGCTGTTTTTT
clone_size: NA; j_call: TRBJ2-7; v_call: TRBV7-2; d_call: TRBD1; cdr3_aa: CASSLIQGVLGEQYF; cdr3_nt: TGTGCCAGCAGCTTGATACAGGGGGTCCTCGGCGAGCAGTACTTC
clone_size: NA; j_call: TRBJ1-2; v_call: TRBV28; d_call: NA; cdr3_aa: CASSAIGGYTF; cdr3_nt: TGTGCCAGCAGTGCGATTGGAGGCTACACCTTC
clone_size: few; j_call: TRBJ2-5; v_call: TRBV28; d_call: TRBD2; cdr3_aa: CASSRRTSGGSQETQYF; cdr3_nt: TGTGCCAGCAGTCGACGGACTAGCGGGGGGTCACAAGAGACCCAGTACTTC
clone_size: medium-sized; j_call: TRBJ1-2; v_call: TRBV29-1; d_call: NA; cdr3_aa: CSAGRGDPNYGYTF; cdr3_nt: TGCAGCGCAGGGAGGGGGGATCCCAACTATGGCTACACCTTC